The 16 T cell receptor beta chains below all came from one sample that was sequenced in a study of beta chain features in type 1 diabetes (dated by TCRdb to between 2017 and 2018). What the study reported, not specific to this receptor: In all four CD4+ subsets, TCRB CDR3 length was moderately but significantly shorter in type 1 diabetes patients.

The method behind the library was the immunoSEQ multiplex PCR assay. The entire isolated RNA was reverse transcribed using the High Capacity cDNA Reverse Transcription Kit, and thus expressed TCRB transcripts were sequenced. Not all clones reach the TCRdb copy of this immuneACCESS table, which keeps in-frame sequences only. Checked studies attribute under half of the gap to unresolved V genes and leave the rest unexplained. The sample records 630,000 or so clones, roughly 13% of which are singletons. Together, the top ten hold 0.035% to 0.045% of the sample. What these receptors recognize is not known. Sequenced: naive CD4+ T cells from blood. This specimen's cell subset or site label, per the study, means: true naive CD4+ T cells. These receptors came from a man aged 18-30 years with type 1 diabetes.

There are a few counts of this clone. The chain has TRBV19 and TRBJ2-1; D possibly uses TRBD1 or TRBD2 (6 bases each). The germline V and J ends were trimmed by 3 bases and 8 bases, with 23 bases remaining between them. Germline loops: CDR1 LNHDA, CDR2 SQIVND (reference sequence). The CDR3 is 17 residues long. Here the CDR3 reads CASSIVTGMRGRDEQFF. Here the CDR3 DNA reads TGTGCCAGTAGTATCGTCACAGGGATGCGGGGTAGGGATGAGCAGTTCTTC.

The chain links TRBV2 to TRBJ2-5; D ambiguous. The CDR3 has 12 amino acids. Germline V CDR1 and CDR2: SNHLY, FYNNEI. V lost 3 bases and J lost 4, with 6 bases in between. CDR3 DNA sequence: TGTGCCAGCAGTGACTGGGGAGAGACCCAGTACTTC. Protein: CASSDWGETQYF.

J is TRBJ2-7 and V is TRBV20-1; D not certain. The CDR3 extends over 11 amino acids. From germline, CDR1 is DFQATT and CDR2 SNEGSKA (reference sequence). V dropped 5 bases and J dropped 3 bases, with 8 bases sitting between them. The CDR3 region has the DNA TGCAGTGCTCCTTTGCTCTACGAGCAGTACTTC. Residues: CSAPLLYEQYF.

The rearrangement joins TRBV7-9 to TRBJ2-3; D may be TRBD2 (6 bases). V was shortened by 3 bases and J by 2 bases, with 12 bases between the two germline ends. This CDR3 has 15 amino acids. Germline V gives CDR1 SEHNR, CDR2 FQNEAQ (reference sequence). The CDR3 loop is CASSFTSRNTDTQYF. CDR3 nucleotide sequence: TGTGCCAGCAGCTTCACTAGCCGAAACACAGATACGCAGTATTTT.

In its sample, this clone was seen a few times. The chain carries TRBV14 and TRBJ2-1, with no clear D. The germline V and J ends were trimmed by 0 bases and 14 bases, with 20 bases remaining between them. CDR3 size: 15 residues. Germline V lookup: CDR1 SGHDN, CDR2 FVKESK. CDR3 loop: CASSQDRVGPRAEFF. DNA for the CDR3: TGTGCCAGCAGCCAAGACCGGGTAGGACCCCGGGCGGAGTTCTTC.

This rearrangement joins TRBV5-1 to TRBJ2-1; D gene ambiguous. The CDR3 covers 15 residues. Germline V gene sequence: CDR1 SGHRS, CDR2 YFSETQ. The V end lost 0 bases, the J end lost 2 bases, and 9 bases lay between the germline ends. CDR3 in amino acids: CASSLAAEPYNEQFF. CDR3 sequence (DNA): TGCGCCAGCAGCTTGGCCGCGGAGCCCTACAATGAGCAGTTCTTC.

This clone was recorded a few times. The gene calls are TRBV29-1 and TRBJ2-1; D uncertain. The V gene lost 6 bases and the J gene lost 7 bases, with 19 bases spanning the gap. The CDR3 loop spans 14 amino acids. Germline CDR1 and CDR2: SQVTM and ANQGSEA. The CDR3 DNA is TGCAGCGTACGAGGTGTTTATGGTTTAAATGAGCAGTTCTTC. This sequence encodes CSVRGVYGLNEQFF.

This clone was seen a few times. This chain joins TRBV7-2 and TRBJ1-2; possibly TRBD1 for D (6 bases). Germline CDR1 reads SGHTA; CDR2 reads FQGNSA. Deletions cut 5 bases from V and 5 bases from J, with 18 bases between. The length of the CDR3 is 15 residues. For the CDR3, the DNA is TGTGCCAGCAGCCCCACTGTGGGCAGGGGTTATGGCTACACCTTC. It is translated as CASSPTVGRGYGYTF.

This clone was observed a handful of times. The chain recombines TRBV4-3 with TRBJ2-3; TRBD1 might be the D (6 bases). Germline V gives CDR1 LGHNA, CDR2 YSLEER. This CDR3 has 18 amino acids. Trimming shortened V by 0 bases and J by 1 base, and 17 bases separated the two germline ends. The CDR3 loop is CASSQERVRGSGTDTQYF. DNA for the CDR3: TGCGCCAGCAGCCAAGAGAGAGTAAGGGGGTCGGGCACAGATACGCAGTATTTT.

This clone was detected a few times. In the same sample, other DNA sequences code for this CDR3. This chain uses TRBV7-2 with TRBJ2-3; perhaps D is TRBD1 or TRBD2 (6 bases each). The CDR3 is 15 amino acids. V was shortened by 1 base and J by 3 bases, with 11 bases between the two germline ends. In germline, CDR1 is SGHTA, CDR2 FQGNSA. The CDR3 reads CASSLGGAGTDTQYF. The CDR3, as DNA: TGTGCCAGCAGCTTAGGGGGGGCCGGGACAGATACGCAGTATTTT. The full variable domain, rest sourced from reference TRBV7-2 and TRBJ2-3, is GAGVSQSPSNKVTEKGKDVELRCDPISGHTALYWYRQSLGQGLEFLIYFQGNSAPDKSGLPSDRFSAERTGGSVSTLTIQRTQQEDSAVYLCASSLGGAGTDTQYFGPGTRLTVL.

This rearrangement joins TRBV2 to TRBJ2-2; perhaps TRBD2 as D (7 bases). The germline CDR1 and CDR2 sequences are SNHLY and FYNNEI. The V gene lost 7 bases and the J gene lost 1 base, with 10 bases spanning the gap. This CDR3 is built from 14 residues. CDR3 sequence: CASTGGENTGELFF. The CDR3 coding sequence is TGTGCCAGCACGGGGGGCGAGAACACCGGGGAGCTGTTTTTT.

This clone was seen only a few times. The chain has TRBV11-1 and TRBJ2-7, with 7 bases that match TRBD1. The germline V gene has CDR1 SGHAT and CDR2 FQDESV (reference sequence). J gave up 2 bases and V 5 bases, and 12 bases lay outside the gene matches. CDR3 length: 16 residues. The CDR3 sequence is CASSQLSVDRAYEQYF. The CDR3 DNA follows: TGTGCCAGCAGCCAACTTAGTGTTGACAGGGCCTACGAGCAGTACTTC. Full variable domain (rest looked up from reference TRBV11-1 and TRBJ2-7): EAEVAQSPRYKITEKSQAVAFWCDPISGHATLYWYRQILGQGPELLVQFQDESVVDDSQLPKDRFSAERLKGVDSTLKIQPAELGDSAMYLCASSQLSVDRAYEQYFGPGTRLTVT.

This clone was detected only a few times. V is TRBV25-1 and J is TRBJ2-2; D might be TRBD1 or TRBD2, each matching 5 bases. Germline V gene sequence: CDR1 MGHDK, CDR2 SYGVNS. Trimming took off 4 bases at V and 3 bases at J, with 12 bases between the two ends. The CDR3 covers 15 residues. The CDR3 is CASSGGDVDTGELFF. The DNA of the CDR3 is TGTGCCAGCAGTGGAGGGGATGTTGACACCGGGGAGCTGTTTTTT.

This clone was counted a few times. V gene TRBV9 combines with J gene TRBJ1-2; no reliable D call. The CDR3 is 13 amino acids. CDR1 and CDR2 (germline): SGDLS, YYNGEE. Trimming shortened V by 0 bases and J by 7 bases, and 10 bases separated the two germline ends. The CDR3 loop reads CASSVGVESGYTF. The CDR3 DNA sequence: TGTGCCAGCAGCGTAGGAGTCGAGAGTGGCTACACCTTC. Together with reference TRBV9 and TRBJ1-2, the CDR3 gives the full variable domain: DSGVTQTPKHLITATGQRVTLRCSPRSGDLSVYWYQQSLDQGLQFLIQYYNGEERAKGNILERFSAQQFPDLHSELNLSSLELGDSALYFCASSVGVESGYTFGSGTRLTVV.

The CDR3 bases are TGTGCCAGCAGTCCGGGACAGGGGGATATGAAGCAGTACTTC. Translating gives CASSPGQGDMKQYF. The rearrangement links TRBV7-9 to TRBJ2-7; the match to TRBD1 covers 11 bases. V trimming: 6 bases; J trimming: 8 bases; junction bases outside the gene matches: 9. The CDR3 sequence is 14 residues long. The germline CDR1 and CDR2 sequences are SEHNR and FQNEAQ (reference sequence).

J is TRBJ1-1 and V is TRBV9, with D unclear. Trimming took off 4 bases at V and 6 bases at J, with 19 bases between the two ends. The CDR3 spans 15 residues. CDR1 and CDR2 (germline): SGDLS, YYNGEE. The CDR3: CASSSSTTVVAEAFF. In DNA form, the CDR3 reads TGTGCCAGCAGCTCGTCGACCACGGTGGTGGCTGAAGCTTTCTTT.